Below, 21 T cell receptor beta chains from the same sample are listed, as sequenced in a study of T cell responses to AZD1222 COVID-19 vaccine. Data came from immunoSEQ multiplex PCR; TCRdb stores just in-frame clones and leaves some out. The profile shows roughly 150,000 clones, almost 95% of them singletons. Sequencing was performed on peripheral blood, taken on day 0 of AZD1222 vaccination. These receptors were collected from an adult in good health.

In nucleotides, the CDR3 is TGTGCCAGCAATTACAGGGGGGGGAAAAACATTCAGTACTTC. This sequence encodes CASNYRGGKNIQYF. V gene TRBV2 combines with J gene TRBJ2-4; D is possibly TRBD1 (8 bases). The CDR3 is made up of 14 amino acids. V dropped 7 bases and J dropped 4 bases, with 14 bases sitting between them. Per germline, CDR1 SNHLY and CDR2 FYNNEI.

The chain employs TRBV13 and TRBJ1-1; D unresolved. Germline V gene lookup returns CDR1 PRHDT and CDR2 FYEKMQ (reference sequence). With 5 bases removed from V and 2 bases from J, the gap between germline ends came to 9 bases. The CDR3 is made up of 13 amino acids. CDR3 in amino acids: CASSPAGNTEAFF. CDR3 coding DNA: TGTGCCAGCAGCCCGGCGGGTAACACTGAAGCTTTCTTT. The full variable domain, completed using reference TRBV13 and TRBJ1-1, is AAGVIQSPRHLIKEKRETATLKCYPIPRHDTVYWYQQGPGQDPQFLISFYEKMQSDKGSIPDRFSAQQFSDYHSELNMSSLELGDSALYFCASSPAGNTEAFFGQGTRLTVV.

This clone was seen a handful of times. CDR3 DNA: TGTGCCAGTAGTTTCCAGACCTCTGGAAACACCATATATTTT. This translates into CASSFQTSGNTIYF. The chain uses TRBV19 and TRBJ1-3, with D uncertain. CDR1 is LNHDA, CDR2 SQIVND, per germline (reference sequence). The CDR3 contains 14 residues. The V end lost 5 bases, the J end lost 0 bases, and 8 bases lay between the germline ends.

CDR3 sequence (DNA): TGTGCCAGCAGCTTGACAGGGTTTAATGAAAAACTGTTTTTT. Its translation: CASSLTGFNEKLFF. The chain carries TRBV11-2 and TRBJ1-4, with 7 nucleotides matching TRBD1. Germline V gene lookup returns CDR1 SGHAT and CDR2 FQNNGV. Germline trimming cut 3 bases from V and 4 bases from J; bases unmatched to any gene: 2. CDR3 length: 14 amino acids.

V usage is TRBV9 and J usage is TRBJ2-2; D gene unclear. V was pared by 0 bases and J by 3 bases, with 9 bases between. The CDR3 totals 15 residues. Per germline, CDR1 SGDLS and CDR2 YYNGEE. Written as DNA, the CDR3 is TGTGCCAGCAGCGTAGATCTCTCCTACACCGGGGAGCTGTTTTTT. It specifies CASSVDLSYTGELFF. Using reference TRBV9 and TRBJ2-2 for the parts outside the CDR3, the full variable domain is DSGVTQTPKHLITATGQRVTLRCSPRSGDLSVYWYQQSLDQGLQFLIQYYNGEERAKGNILERFSAQQFPDLHSELNLSSLELGDSALYFCASSVDLSYTGELFFGEGSRLTVL.

As DNA, the CDR3 is TGTGCCAGCAGCTTACCGGCGCCTCGGGAGACCCAGTACTTC. Translating it yields CASSLPAPRETQYF. V gene TRBV7-9 combines with J gene TRBJ2-5; D not certain. Trimming cost V 2 bases and J 5 bases, with 12 bases left between them. The germline CDR1 and CDR2 sequences are SEHNR and FQNEAQ (reference sequence). This CDR3 is 14 amino acids long.

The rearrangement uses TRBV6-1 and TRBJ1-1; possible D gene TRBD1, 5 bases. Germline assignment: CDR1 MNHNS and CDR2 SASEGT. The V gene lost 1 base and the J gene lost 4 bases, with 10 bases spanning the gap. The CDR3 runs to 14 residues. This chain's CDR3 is CASSEVGQGTEAFF. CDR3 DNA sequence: TGTGCCAGCAGTGAAGTTGGGCAGGGCACTGAAGCTTTCTTT.

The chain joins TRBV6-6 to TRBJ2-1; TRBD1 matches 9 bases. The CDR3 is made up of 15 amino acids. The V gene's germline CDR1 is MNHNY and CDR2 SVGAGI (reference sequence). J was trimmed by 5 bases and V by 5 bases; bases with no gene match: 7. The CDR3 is CASSAGDRANNEQFF. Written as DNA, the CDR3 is TGTGCCAGCAGTGCGGGGGACAGGGCCAACAATGAGCAGTTCTTC.

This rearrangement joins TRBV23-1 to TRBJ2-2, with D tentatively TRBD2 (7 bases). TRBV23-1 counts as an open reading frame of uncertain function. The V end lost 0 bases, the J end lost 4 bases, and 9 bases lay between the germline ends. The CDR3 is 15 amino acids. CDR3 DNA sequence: TGCGCCAGCAGTCAATCGGGAGGGGGCACCGGGGAGCTGTTTTTT. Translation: CASSQSGGGTGELFF.

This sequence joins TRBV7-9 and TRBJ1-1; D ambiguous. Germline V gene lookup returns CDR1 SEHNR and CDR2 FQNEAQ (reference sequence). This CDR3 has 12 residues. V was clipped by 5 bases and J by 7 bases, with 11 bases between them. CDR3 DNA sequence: TGTGCCAGCAGCCCCGACATCATTGAAGCTTTCTTT. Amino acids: CASSPDIIEAFF.

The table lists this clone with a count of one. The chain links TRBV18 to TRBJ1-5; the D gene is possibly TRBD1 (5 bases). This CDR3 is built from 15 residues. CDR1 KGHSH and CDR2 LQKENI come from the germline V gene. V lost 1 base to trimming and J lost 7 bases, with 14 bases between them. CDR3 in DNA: TGTGCCAGCTCACCACTAGACAGAAAAGGGCAGCCCCAGCATTTT. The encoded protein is CASSPLDRKGQPQHF.

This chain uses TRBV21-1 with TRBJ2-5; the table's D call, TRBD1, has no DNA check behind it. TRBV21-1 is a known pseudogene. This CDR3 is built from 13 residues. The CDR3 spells CASSKSQQETQYF. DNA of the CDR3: TGTGCCAGCAGCAAAAGTCAGCAAGAGACCCAGTACTTC.

The CDR3 sequence is CASSSTGTRGNSPLHF. CDR3 nucleotide sequence: TGTGCCAGCAGCTCGACCGGGACCAGGGGTAATTCACCCCTCCACTTT. J is TRBJ1-6 and V is TRBV5-6; the D gene is possibly TRBD1 (6 bases). The CDR3 contains 16 residues. V lost 3 bases, J lost 6 bases, and 16 bases lay in between. Looked up from germline, CDR1 is SGHDT and CDR2 is YYEEEE. The variable domain in full, with the rest retrieved from reference TRBV5-6 and TRBJ1-6, is DAGVTQSPTHLIKTRGQQVTLRCSPKSGHDTVSWYQQALGQGPQFIFQYYEEEERQRGNFPDRFSGHQFPNYSSELNVNALLLGDSALYLCASSSTGTRGNSPLHFGNGTRLTVT.

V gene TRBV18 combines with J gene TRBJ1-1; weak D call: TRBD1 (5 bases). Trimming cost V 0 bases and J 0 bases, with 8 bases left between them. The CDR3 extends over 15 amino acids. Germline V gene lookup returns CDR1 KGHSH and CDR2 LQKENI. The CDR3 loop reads CASSPPGTLNTEAFF. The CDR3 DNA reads TGTGCCAGCTCACCACCGGGGACCTTGAACACTGAAGCTTTCTTT.

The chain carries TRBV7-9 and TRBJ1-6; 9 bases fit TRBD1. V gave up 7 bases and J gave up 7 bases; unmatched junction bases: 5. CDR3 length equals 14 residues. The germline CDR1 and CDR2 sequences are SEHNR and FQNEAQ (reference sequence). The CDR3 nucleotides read TGTGCCAGCACCGGACAGGGGAAGAATTCACCCCTCCACTTT. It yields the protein CASTGQGKNSPLHF.

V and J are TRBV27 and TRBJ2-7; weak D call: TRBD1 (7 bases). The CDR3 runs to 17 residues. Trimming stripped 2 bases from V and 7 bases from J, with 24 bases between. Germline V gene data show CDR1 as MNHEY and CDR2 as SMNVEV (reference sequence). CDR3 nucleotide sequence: TGTGCCAGCAGTTTACCCCCCCTGGCAGGGGGGATCGGGGAGCAGTACTTC. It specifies CASSLPPLAGGIGEQYF.

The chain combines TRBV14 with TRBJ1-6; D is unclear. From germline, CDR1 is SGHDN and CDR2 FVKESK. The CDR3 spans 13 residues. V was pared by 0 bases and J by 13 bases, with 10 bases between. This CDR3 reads CASSQDERPPLHF. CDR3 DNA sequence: TGTGCCAGCAGCCAAGACGAGCGGCCCCCCCTCCACTTT.

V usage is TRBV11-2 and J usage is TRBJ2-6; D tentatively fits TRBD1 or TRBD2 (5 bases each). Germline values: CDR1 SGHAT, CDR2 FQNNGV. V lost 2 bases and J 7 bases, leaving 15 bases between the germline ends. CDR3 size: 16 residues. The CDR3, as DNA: TGTGCCAGCAGCTTAAGGGGTTTCGCGGGCGCCAACGTCCTGACTTTC. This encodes CASSLRGFAGANVLTF.

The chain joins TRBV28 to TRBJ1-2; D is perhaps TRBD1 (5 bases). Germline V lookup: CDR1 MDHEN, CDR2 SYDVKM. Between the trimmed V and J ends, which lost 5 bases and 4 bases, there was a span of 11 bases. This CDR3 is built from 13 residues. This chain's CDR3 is CASSPGGGYGYTF. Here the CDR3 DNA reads TGTGCCAGCAGTCCCGGGGGAGGCTATGGCTACACCTTC.

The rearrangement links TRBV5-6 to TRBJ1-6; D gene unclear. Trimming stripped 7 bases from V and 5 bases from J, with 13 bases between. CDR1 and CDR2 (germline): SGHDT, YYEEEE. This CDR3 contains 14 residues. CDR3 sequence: CASSPGDNNSPLHF. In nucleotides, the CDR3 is TGTGCCAGCTCGCCGGGAGACAATAATTCACCCCTCCACTTT.

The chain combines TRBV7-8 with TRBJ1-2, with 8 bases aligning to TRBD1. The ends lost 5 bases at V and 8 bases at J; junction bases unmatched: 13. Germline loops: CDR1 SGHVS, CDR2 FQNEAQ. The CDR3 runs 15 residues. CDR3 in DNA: TGTGCCAGCAGCGTAGGTGTTCAGGGGGCACGAGGCTACACCTTC. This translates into CASSVGVQGARGYTF.